This T cell receptor beta chain was captured in a study of T-cell reconstitution after alpha-beta-depleted transplantation in children. Only a few counts were recorded for this clonotype. Antigen unknown. Unique molecular identifiers featured in how the TCRbeta library was prepared. MiXCR was run by TCRdb on the PCR reads, yielding one entry per CDR3 protein. The table shows 900,000 or so distinct CDR3 sequences, with roughly 15% occurring only once. The J segment lost 2 bases and the V segment lost 3 bases, leaving 6 bases of the junction unmatched. Germline V gene data show CDR1 as MGHRA and CDR2 as YSYEKL. This CDR3 spans 15 amino acids. Regarding the study as a whole: One year after transplant, T-cell counts and diversity came mostly from newly produced T cells. By about two months after transplant, alpha-beta T cells reportedly arose from several hundred graft clones that had expanded. There were some patients whose high TCRbeta diversity at day 60 came from surviving recipient T cells and thymic progenitors.

The TCR was taken from a male patient between 5 and 17 years old who had a stem cell transplant for acute lymphoblastic leukemia, so the T cells may come from the graft donor. The rearrangement uses TRBV4-1 and TRBJ2-5, with 7 nucleotides matching TRBD1. Source: PBMCs, mostly from graft donor cells, taken 360 days after TCRalphabeta/CD19-depleted stem cell transplant. CDR3 DNA sequence: TGCGCCAGCAGCCAGCCTGGGACAGCTCAAGAGACCCAGTACTTC. Translated, it gives CASSQPGTAQETQYF.